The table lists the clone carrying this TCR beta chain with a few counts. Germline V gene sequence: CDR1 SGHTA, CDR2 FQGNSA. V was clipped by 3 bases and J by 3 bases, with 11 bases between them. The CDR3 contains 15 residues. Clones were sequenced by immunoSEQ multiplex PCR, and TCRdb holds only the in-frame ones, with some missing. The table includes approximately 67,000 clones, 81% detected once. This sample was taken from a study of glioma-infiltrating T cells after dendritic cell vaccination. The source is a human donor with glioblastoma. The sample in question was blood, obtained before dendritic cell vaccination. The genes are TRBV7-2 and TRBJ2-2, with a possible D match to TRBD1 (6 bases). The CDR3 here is CASSLTPGDTGELFF. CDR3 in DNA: TGTGCCAGCAGCTTGACCCCAGGGGACACCGGGGAGCTGTTTTTT.